The clone carrying this T cell receptor (beta chain) appeared once. Its specificity is unknown. The source of the sample is a study of Tregs in tolerant kidney transplant recipients. Study context: The nonmyeloablative bone marrow transplants came from related graft donors, with transient mixed chimerism.

Unstimulated regulatory T cells (CD4+CD25+CD127-), CD4+CD25- non-regulatory cells, CD4 and CD8 cells were FACS-sorted from thawed PBMCs. The repertoire was sequenced with immunoSEQ multiplex PCR; TCRdb's copy has only in-frame clones and lacks some. The table shows about 77,000 clones, with roughly 98% occurring only once. General study points: The small number of patients limits these findings pending further validation.

CDR1 and CDR2 from the germline V gene are SGHAT and FQNNGV. Trimming left V 1 base short and J 6 bases short, with 9 bases between. This CDR3 comprises 13 residues. The V gene is TRBV11-2, the J gene TRBJ1-1; tentatively, D is TRBD1 (5 bases). The sample consisted of CD4+ T cells from blood, taken before the transplant. The receptor was derived from a human donor who received a combined kidney and bone marrow transplant. Here the CDR3 DNA reads TGTGCCAGCAGCTTAGGTAGGGGCCCTGAAGCTTTCTTT. Translating gives CASSLGRGPEAFF.